A single sample is the source of the 9 T cell receptor beta chains below, sequenced in a study of blood T cell repertoires in COVID-19. Clones were read by immunoSEQ multiplex PCR, and TCRdb kept only the in-frame ones, dropping some. Here the sample spans roughly 120,000 clones, over 75% being singletons. Specimen: peripheral blood. All receptors derive from a man aged 45 to 65 with acute or convalescent COVID-19.

The chain uses TRBV5-1 and TRBJ2-1; 7 bases fit TRBD2. The CDR3 has 17 amino acids. Germline loops: CDR1 SGHRS, CDR2 YFSETQ. The V and J ends lost 3 bases and 6 bases, in that order; junction bases with no gene match: 15. The CDR3 loop reads CASSSRGAGPSRNEQFF. The CDR3 DNA reads as TGCGCCAGCAGCTCCCGGGGAGCGGGGCCCTCACGCAATGAGCAGTTCTTC.

This chain joins TRBV5-1 and TRBJ1-2; TRBD1 matches 9 bases. After removal of 1 base from V and 8 bases from J, the junction contained 3 bases not matched to a gene. There are 13 residues in the CDR3. CDR1 SGHRS and CDR2 YFSETQ come from the germline V gene. CDR3 sequence reads: CASSLTGGKGYTF. In DNA form, the CDR3 reads TGCGCCAGCAGCTTGACAGGGGGCAAGGGCTACACCTTC. The full variable domain, with the rest looked up from reference TRBV5-1 and TRBJ1-2, is KAGVTQTPRYLIKTRGQQVTLSCSPISGHRSVSWYQQTPGQGLQFLFEYFSETQRNKGNFPGRFSGRQFSNSRSEMNVSTLELGDSALYLCASSLTGGKGYTFGSGTRLTVV.

This clone was observed a single time. The chain employs TRBV18 and TRBJ1-1; D is undetermined. Per germline, CDR1 KGHSH and CDR2 LQKENI. The length of the CDR3 is 14 residues. Between the trimmed V and J ends, which lost 3 bases and 1 base, there was a span of 9 bases. For the CDR3, the DNA is TGTGCCAGCTCACCTGCCGGGAAGAACACTGAAGCTTTCTTT. It is translated as CASSPAGKNTEAFF.

This clone appeared a few times. The V and J genes are TRBV5-1 and TRBJ1-1, with a possible D match to TRBD1 (6 bases). Germline-derived CDR1 and CDR2 are SGHRS and YFSETQ. V was trimmed by 1 base and J by 5 bases, leaving 9 bases between them. This CDR3 is 13 amino acids long. For the CDR3, the DNA is TGCGCCAGCAGCTTGTTTAGGGGGACTGAAGCTTTCTTT. Protein: CASSLFRGTEAFF.

The chain couples TRBV18 to TRBJ2-2, with 10 bases lining up with TRBD2. Germline V gives CDR1 KGHSH, CDR2 LQKENI. The trim removed 1 base at V and 5 bases at J, leaving 10 bases unmatched. There are 18 residues in the CDR3. CDR3 sequence: CASSPRPSGGPRTGELFF. CDR3 bases: TGTGCCAGCTCACCACGTCCTAGCGGGGGCCCAAGGACCGGGGAGCTGTTTTTT.

As for this clone: The sample holds other DNA sequences that translate to the same CDR3. V gene TRBV15 combines with J gene TRBJ1-5, with unresolved D. Trimming shortened V by 0 bases and J by 7 bases, and 4 bases separated the two germline ends. This CDR3 is built from 12 residues. The germline V gene has CDR1 LNHNV and CDR2 YYDKDF (reference sequence). The CDR3 nucleotides are TGTGCCACCAGCAGAGATCAGCAGCCCCAGCATTTT. This codes for CATSRDQQPQHF.

The gene calls are TRBV11-2 and TRBJ2-1; D gene uncertain. This CDR3 has 13 residues. Germline values: CDR1 SGHAT, CDR2 FQNNGV. V lost 2 bases, J lost 10 bases, and 12 bases lay in between. Written as DNA, the CDR3 is TGTGCCAGCAGCTTACTTAAGTGGCGGGAGCAGTTCTTC. The encoded protein is CASSLLKWREQFF.

The chain has TRBV2 and TRBJ2-3, with D maybe TRBD1 (6 bases). V was clipped by 6 bases and J by 2 bases, with 12 bases between them. CDR3 length equals 14 residues. Germline loops: CDR1 SNHLY, CDR2 FYNNEI. The DNA of the CDR3 is TGTGCCAGCAGCTTACAGGGAATCACAGATACGCAGTATTTT. Translation gives CASSLQGITDTQYF.

As regards this clone: Other nucleotide sequences from this sample produce the same CDR3. The chain joins TRBV5-1 to TRBJ2-1, with 10 bases matching TRBD2. Trimming cost V 4 bases and J 2 bases; bases outside gene matches: 6. Per the germline V gene, CDR1 is SGHRS and CDR2 is YFSETQ. The CDR3 contains 16 residues. The CDR3 nucleotides are TGCGCCAGCAGCGGTACCCTAGCGGGGGCCTACAATGAGCAGTTCTTC. Protein: CASSGTLAGAYNEQFF.